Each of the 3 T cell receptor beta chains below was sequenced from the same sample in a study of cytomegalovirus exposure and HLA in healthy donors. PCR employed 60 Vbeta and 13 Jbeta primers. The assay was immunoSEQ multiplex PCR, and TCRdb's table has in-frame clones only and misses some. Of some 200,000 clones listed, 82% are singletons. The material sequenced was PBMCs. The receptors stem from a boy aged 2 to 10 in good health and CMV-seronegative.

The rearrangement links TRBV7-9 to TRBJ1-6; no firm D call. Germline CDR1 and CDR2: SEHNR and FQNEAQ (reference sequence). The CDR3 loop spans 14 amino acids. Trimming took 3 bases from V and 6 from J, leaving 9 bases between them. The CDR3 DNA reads TGTGCCAGCAGCTTCGGGTCCCTTAATTCACCCCTCCACTTT. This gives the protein CASSFGSLNSPLHF.

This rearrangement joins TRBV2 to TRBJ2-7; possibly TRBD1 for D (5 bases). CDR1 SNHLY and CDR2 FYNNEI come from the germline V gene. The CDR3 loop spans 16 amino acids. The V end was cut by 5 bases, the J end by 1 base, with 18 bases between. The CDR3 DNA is TGTGCCAGCAGTCCGCCTCAGGGCTTCGATTCCTACGAGCAGTACTTC. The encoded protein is CASSPPQGFDSYEQYF.

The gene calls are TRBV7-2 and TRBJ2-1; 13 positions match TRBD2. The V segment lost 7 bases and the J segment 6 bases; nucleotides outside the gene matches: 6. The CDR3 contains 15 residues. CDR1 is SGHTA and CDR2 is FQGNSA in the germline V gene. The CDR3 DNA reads TGTGCCAGCACCCTTACTAGCGGGGGGGCCAATGAGCAGTTCTTC. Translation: CASTLTSGGANEQFF.